This TCR beta chain was found in a study of T cell responses to AZD1222 COVID-19 vaccine. Here immunoSEQ multiplex PCR was the method, and the copy in TCRdb shows in-frame clones only, minus some. The top ten hold approximately 9.2% of the sample, which has 95,000 to 150,000 clones, 87% seen once. Notes on the study in general: Unmutated variant regions are reportedly the target of nearly half of TCRs that are spike-specific. CD4 TCRs linked to vaccination spanned spike, dominating at 160-218 and 743-854. Among those given AZD1222, only five or six were seropositive at baseline.

With regard to this clone: Its antigen is not known.

After removal of 2 bases from V and 4 bases from J, the junction contained 11 bases not matched to a gene. The CDR3 runs to 18 residues. Germline V gives CDR1 ENHRY, CDR2 SYGVKD. The chain recombines TRBV10-3 with TRBJ1-2; 12 nucleotides agree with TRBD1. Sample: peripheral blood, taken on day 0 of AZD1222 vaccination. This receptor was obtained from an adult in good health. The CDR3, as DNA: TGTGCCATCAGTGAGGGCCGGGACAGGGGGCTCCATATCTATGGCTACACCTTC. Protein: CAISEGRDRGLHIYGYTF.